This paragraph reports one TCR beta chain. The CDR3 extends over 14 amino acids. Per the germline V gene, CDR1 is LNHNV and CDR2 is YYDKDF (reference sequence). V lost 1 base and J 2 bases, leaving 8 bases between the germline ends. This sample was included in a study of cytomegalovirus exposure and HLA in healthy donors. Primers included in the PCR were 60 Vbeta and 13 Jbeta primers. The repertoire was sequenced with immunoSEQ multiplex PCR; TCRdb's copy has only in-frame clones and lacks some. The sample has some 150,000 clones, about 80% seen once. The gene calls are TRBV15 and TRBJ2-5; TRBD1 is a possible D gene (5 bases). This clonotype was sampled from a young man in good health and CMV-seronegative. The sequencing sample was made of PBMCs. The CDR3 is CATSRGTYQETQYF. DNA of the CDR3: TGTGCCACCAGCAGAGGGACATATCAAGAGACCCAGTACTTC.